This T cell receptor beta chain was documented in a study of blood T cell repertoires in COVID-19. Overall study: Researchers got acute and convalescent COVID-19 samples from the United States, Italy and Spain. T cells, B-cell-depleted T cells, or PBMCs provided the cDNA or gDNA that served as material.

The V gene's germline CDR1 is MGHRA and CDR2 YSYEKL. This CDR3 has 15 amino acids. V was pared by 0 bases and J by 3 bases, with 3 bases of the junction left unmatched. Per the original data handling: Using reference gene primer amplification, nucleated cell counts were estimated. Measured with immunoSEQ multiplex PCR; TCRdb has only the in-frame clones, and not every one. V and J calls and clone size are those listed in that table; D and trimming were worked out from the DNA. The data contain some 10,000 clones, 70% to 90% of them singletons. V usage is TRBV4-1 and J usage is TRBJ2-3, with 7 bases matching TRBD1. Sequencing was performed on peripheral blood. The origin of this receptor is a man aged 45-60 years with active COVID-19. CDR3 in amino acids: CASSQEQGVTDTQYF. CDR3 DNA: TGCGCCAGCAGCCAAGAGCAGGGGGTAACAGATACGCAGTATTTT.